These T cell receptor beta chains were read from a single sample in a study of monozygotic twins with inflammatory bowel disease. After re-calling the 5' RACE reads, TCRdb lists one entry per CDR3 protein, DNA absent. The record lists some 450,000 distinct CDR3 sequences, of which the ten most abundant hold 2% to 3%. Sequencing input: blood. Receptor source: a human donor with ulcerative colitis or Crohn's disease, or a healthy co-twin of an affected twin (not recorded which). The CDR3 runs from the conserved cysteine through the conserved F or W. Fields, in order: V gene, J gene, CDR3 protein.

>TRBV6-5|TRBJ2-3
CASSYGLAGGTDTQYF
>TRBV3-1|TRBJ2-3
CASRGLADPGTDTQYF
>TRBV4-3|TRBJ2-7
CASSQDQKGRLYF
>TRBV30|TRBJ1-6
CAWKSDLGQGRSSYNSPLHF
>TRBV5-1|TRBJ1-6
CASSEEAKGGSPLHF
>TRBV12-3/TRBV12-4|TRBJ1-1
CASSFGDRVPEAFF
>TRBV11-2|TRBJ2-6
CASSSYSGANVLTF
>TRBV5-1|TRBJ2-1
CASSLIDLLNEQFF
>TRBV27|TRBJ1-1
CASSFIGQGATEAFF
>TRBV6-5|TRBJ2-3
CASSYSSRGTYTDTQYF